A selection of T cell receptor beta chains follows, all from one sample in a study of T cell changes during pregnancy in multiple sclerosis. Only in-frame clones appear in the TCRdb table, and some are missing; sequencing was by immunoSEQ multiplex PCR. The sample includes more than 35,000 clones, approximately 93% of them seen just once. The sample consisted of CD8+ T cells from peripheral blood mononuclear cells, taken in the third trimester of pregnancy. These TCRs come from a female donor with multiple sclerosis, enrolled in a pregnancy study. Both conserved end residues are part of each CDR3. A D gene is named only where the DNA matches it firmly. The listing skips clone size in some rows; elsewhere it reads once, few, many or a size class.

v_gene	d_gene	j_gene	abundance	CDR3aa	CDR3nt
TRBV28	TRBD1	TRBJ2-1	NA	CASKGQAYNEQFF	TGTGCCAGCAAGGGACAGGCCTACAATGAGCAGTTCTTC
TRBV4-1	NA	TRBJ2-5	NA	CASSQWTDEGETQYF	TGCGCCAGCAGCCAATGGACTGACGAGGGAGAGACCCAGTACTTC
TRBV4-1	TRBD1	TRBJ2-2	NA	CASSQGGQLPDAGELFF	TGCGCCAGCAGCCAAGGGGGACAGTTGCCTGATGCCGGGGAGCTGTTTTTT
TRBV10-2	NA	TRBJ1-5	NA	CASSEGEPQPQHF	TGCGCCAGCAGTGAGGGAGAACCTCAGCCCCAGCATTTT
TRBV6-5	NA	TRBJ2-7	NA	CASSPSSTGSYEQYF	TGTGCCAGCTCCCCCTCGAGTACAGGGTCCTACGAGCAGTACTTC
TRBV19	TRBD1	TRBJ1-1	NA	CASSMATGVSTEAFF	TGTGCCAGTAGTATGGCGACAGGGGTGAGCACTGAAGCTTTCTTT
TRBV6-5	NA	TRBJ1-1	NA	CASSYSEGWITEAFF	TGTGCCAGCAGTTACTCGGAGGGTTGGATCACTGAAGCTTTCTTT
TRBV19	TRBD1	TRBJ1-4	NA	CASRSIPGGFEKLFF	TGTGCCAGTAGATCTATCCCAGGGGGCTTTGAAAAACTGTTTTTT
TRBV6-5	TRBD1	TRBJ1-6	NA	CASSQGISPLHF	TGTGCCAGTTCACAGGGGATTTCACCCCTCCACTTT
TRBV5-5	NA	TRBJ1-2	NA	CASSLSFLNYGYTF	TGTGCCAGCAGCTTGTCGTTTCTTAACTATGGCTACACCTTC
TRBV6-4	TRBD2	TRBJ2-1	NA	CASSASGGPYNEQFF	TGTGCCAGCAGTGCCTCGGGGGGGCCTTACAATGAGCAGTTCTTC
TRBV5-1	NA	TRBJ1-1	few	CASSYGQGTEAFF	TGCGCCAGCAGCTACGGGCAGGGCACTGAAGCTTTCTTT
TRBV7-9	TRBD2	TRBJ2-1	NA	CASSSNRLAGGFYEQFF	TGTGCCAGCAGCTCCAACAGACTAGCGGGGGGGTTTTATGAGCAGTTCTTC
TRBV5-1	NA	TRBJ2-3	NA	CASSRVPNTDTQYF	TGCGCCAGCAGCCGGGTCCCCAACACAGATACGCAGTATTTT
TRBV2	TRBD1	TRBJ2-7	NA	CASSGGTGTDEQYF	TGTGCCAGCAGTGGAGGGACAGGGACCGACGAGCAGTACTTC
TRBV6-1	NA	TRBJ1-2	NA	CASTGGINYGYTF	TGTGCCAGCACCGGGGGGATTAACTATGGCTACACCTTC
TRBV19	TRBD2	TRBJ2-2	once	CASGWTSYTGELFF	TGTGCCAGTGGCTGGACTAGTTACACCGGGGAGCTGTTTTTT
TRBV19	TRBD2	TRBJ2-7	NA	CASSIASGEYEQYF	TGTGCCAGTAGTATTGCTAGCGGGGAATACGAGCAGTACTTC
TRBV4-2	TRBD2	TRBJ2-1	NA	CASSQDPLAERGDNEQFF	TGTGCCAGCAGCCAAGATCCCTTGGCGGAGCGGGGAGACAATGAGCAGTTCTTC
TRBV9	NA	TRBJ2-1	NA	CASSRDRLDEQFF	TGTGCCAGCAGCAGAGACAGGTTAGATGAGCAGTTCTTC
TRBV12-5	NA	TRBJ2-2	NA	CASGSPVPFNTGELFF	TGTGCTAGTGGCTCCCCAGTGCCCTTCAACACCGGGGAGCTGTTTTTT
TRBV6-4	TRBD2	TRBJ2-3	NA	CASSVGTSGGTDTQYF	TGTGCCAGCAGTGTCGGGACTAGCGGGGGCACAGATACGCAGTATTTT
TRBV27	TRBD2	TRBJ2-7	NA	CASGLAGYEQYF	TGTGCCAGCGGACTAGCGGGTTACGAGCAGTACTTC
TRBV7-6	NA	TRBJ2-1	NA	CASSLEGGRSPGNEQFF	TGTGCCAGCAGCTTAGAAGGTGGCCGTTCCCCCGGGAATGAGCAGTTCTTC
TRBV4-2	NA	TRBJ1-3	NA	CASSQDVGNTIYF	TGTGCCAGCAGCCAAGACGTTGGAAACACCATATATTTT
TRBV27	TRBD1	TRBJ1-1	NA	CASSPGTGGRNTEAFF	TGTGCCAGCAGTCCCGGGACAGGGGGAAGAAACACTGAAGCTTTCTTT
TRBV14	TRBD1	TRBJ2-7	NA	CASSPGQPYEQYF	TGTGCCAGCAGCCCGGGACAGCCTTACGAGCAGTACTTC
TRBV19	NA	TRBJ1-2	NA	CASSVGSPARGYTF	TGTGCCAGTAGTGTTGGGAGCCCGGCCCGAGGCTACACCTTC
TRBV14	TRBD1	TRBJ1-2	NA	CASSHVVGTANYGYTF	TGTGCCAGCAGCCATGTTGTCGGGACAGCAAACTATGGCTACACCTTC
TRBV5-1	NA	TRBJ1-4	NA	CASSLRLFDRKNEKLFF	TGCGCCAGCAGCTTGAGGCTGTTCGACAGAAAAAATGAAAAACTGTTTTTT
TRBV19	NA	TRBJ1-2	NA	CASNTGLRGYTF	TGTGCCAGCAACACAGGGCTTCGTGGCTACACCTTC
TRBV9	NA	TRBJ1-1	NA	CASSPEGDNTEAFF	TGTGCCAGCAGCCCCGAGGGGGATAACACTGAAGCTTTCTTT
TRBV5-5	TRBD2	TRBJ2-1	NA	CASSVAGQTYNEQFF	TGTGCCAGCAGCGTAGCGGGACAAACTTACAATGAGCAGTTCTTC
TRBV4-1	TRBD2	TRBJ2-3	NA	CASSQEVRGGATDTQYF	TGCGCCAGCAGCCAAGAAGTACGCGGGGGGGCGACAGATACGCAGTATTTT
TRBV11-2	NA	TRBJ1-6	NA	CASSLGAGSSYNSPLHF	TGTGCCAGCAGCTTAGGCGCTGGTAGCTCCTATAATTCACCCCTCCACTTT
TRBV4-2	NA	TRBJ2-7	NA	CASSQSNSYEQYF	TGTGCCAGCAGCCAAAGTAACAGCTACGAGCAGTACTTC
TRBV5-8	TRBD2	TRBJ2-4	NA	CASSLTSGGGPPNIQYF	TGTGCCAGCAGCTTGACTAGCGGGGGGGGCCCCCCAAACATTCAGTACTTC
TRBV9	TRBD1	TRBJ1-1	NA	CASSVETGAGTEAFF	TGTGCCAGCAGCGTAGAGACAGGGGCCGGTACTGAAGCTTTCTTT
TRBV6-5	NA	TRBJ1-4	NA	CASSYSGQGREKLFF	TGTGCCAGCAGTTACTCTGGGCAGGGTAGGGAAAAACTGTTTTTT
TRBV25-1	NA	TRBJ1-2	NA	CASSEWSGNYGYTF	TGTGCCAGCAGTGAATGGAGTGGGAACTATGGCTACACCTTC
TRBV5-4	NA	TRBJ2-1	NA	CASSPPGNPGQFF	TGTGCCAGCAGCCCCCCAGGGAACCCCGGGCAGTTCTTC
TRBV9	NA	TRBJ2-6	NA	CASSVAGYGSGANVLTF	TGTGCCAGCAGCGTAGCAGGGTACGGCTCTGGGGCCAACGTCCTGACTTTC
TRBV7-8	NA	TRBJ1-5	NA	CASSLDSYSNQPQHF	TGTGCCAGCAGCTTAGACAGTTATAGCAATCAGCCCCAGCATTTT
TRBV7-9	TRBD2	TRBJ2-3	NA	CASSLAAGGGDTQYF	TGTGCCAGCAGCTTAGCAGCGGGGGGAGGAGATACGCAGTATTTT
TRBV12-5	NA	TRBJ1-1	NA	CASGSALRNSLHTEAFF	TGTGCTAGTGGCTCAGCACTCCGGAACAGCCTCCACACTGAAGCTTTCTTT
TRBV5-1	NA	TRBJ1-5	NA	CASSLEQGQPQHF	TGCGCCAGCAGCTTGGAGCAGGGACAGCCCCAGCATTTT
TRBV7-8	NA	TRBJ2-5	NA	CASSLSRREETQYF	TGTGCCAGCAGCTTATCGCGACGGGAAGAGACCCAGTACTTC
TRBV6-5	NA	TRBJ2-5	NA	CASRGRGPVGETQYF	TGTGCCAGCCGCGGCAGGGGCCCAGTGGGAGAGACCCAGTACTTC
TRBV5-1	NA	TRBJ2-5	once	CASSLEAGSQETQYF	TGCGCCAGCAGCTTGGAGGCGGGATCCCAAGAGACCCAGTACTTC
TRBV9	TRBD2	TRBJ2-3	NA	CASRATSGATGTDTQYF	TGTGCCAGCAGGGCAACTAGCGGGGCCACCGGCACAGATACGCAGTATTTT
TRBV5-6	TRBD2	TRBJ2-7	NA	CASSFSDGGAWEQYF	TGTGCCAGCAGCTTTTCGGACGGGGGGGCCTGGGAGCAGTACTTC
TRBV19	TRBD1	TRBJ1-2	once	CASKRGTGDQSGYTF	TGTGCCAGTAAAAGGGGGACAGGGGATCAATCTGGCTACACCTTC